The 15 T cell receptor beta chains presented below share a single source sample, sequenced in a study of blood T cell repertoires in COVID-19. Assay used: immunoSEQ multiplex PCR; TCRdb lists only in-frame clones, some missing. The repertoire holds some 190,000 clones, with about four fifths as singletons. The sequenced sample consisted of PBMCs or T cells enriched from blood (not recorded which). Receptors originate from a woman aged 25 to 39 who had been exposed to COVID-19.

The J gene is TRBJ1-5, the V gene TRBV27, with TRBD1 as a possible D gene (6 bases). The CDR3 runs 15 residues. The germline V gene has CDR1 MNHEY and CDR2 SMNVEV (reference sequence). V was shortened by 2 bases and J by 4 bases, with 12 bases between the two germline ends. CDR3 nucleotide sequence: TGTGCCAGCAGTTTAGAGGGGGTGAGAAATCAGCCCCAGCATTTT. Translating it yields CASSLEGVRNQPQHF.

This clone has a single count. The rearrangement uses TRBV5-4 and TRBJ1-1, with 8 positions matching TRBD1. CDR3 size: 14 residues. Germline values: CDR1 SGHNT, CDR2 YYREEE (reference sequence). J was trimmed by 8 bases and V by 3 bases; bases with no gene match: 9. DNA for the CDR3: TGTGCCAGCAGCTGGGCACAGGGGGGTTGGGAAGCTTTCTTT. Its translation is CASSWAQGGWEAFF.

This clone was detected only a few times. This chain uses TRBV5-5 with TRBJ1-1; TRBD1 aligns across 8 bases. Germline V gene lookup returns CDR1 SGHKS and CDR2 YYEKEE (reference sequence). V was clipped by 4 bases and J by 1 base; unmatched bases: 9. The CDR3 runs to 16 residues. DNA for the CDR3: TGTGCCAGCAGCGGGGGACAGGACCTTTCGAACACTGAAGCTTTCTTT. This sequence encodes CASSGGQDLSNTEAFF.

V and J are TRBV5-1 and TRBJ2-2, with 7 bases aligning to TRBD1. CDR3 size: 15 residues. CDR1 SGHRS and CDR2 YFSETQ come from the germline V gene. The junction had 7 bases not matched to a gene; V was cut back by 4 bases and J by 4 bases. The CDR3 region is CASSLGQVLTGELFF. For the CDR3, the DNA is TGCGCCAGCAGCCTCGGACAGGTACTCACCGGGGAGCTGTTTTTT.

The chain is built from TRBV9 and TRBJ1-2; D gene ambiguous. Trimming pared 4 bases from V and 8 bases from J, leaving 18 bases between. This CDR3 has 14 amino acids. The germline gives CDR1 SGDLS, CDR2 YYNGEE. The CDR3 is CASSLEGPSGGYTF. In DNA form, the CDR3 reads TGTGCCAGCAGCCTAGAGGGCCCCTCGGGAGGCTACACCTTC.

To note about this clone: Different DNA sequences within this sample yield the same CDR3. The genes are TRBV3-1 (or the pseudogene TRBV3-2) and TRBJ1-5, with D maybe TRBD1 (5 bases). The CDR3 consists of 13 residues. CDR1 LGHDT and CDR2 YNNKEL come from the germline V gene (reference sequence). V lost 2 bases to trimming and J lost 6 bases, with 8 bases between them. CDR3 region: CASSQRGGQPQHF. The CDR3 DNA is TGTGCCAGCAGCCAAAGGGGCGGTCAGCCCCAGCATTTT.

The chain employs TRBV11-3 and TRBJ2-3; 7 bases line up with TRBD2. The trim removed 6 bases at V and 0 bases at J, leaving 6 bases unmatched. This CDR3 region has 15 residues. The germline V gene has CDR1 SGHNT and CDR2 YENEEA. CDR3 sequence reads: CASSTGRVSTDTQYF. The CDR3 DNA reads TGTGCCAGCAGTACGGGGAGGGTTAGCACAGATACGCAGTATTTT.

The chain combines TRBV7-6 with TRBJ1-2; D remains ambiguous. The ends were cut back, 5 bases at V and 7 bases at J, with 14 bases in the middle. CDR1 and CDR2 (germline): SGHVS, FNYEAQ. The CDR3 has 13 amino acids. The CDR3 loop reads CASSQGGSSGYTF. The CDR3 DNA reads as TGTGCCAGCAGCCAAGGAGGTTCCAGTGGCTACACCTTC.

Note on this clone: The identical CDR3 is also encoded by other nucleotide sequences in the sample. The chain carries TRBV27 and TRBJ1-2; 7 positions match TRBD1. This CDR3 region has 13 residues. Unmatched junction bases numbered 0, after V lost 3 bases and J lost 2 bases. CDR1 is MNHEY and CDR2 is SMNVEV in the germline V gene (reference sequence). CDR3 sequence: CASSLTGNYGYTF. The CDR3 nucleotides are TGTGCCAGCAGTTTGACAGGGAACTATGGCTACACCTTC.

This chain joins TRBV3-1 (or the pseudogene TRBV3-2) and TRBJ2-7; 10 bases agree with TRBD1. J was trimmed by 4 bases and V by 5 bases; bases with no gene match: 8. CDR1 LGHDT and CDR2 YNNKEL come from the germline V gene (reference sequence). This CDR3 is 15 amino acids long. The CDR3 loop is CASSGRDRGSYEQYF. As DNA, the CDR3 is TGTGCCAGCAGCGGCCGGGACAGGGGTTCATACGAGCAGTACTTC.

CDR3 bases: TGTGCCAGCAGCGGCGAACAGACCTACGAGCAGTACTTC. Translating gives CASSGEQTYEQYF. The chain uses TRBV3-1 (or the pseudogene TRBV3-2) and TRBJ2-7, with D hard to call. Germline loops: CDR1 LGHDT, CDR2 YNNKEL (reference sequence). This CDR3 has 13 amino acids. The V gene lost 5 bases and the J gene lost 2 bases, with 10 bases spanning the gap.

The CDR3 nucleotides read TGTGCCAGCAGCTTGGGTGGGACAGGCCAAGAGACCCAGTACTTC. Translating gives CASSLGGTGQETQYF. V gene TRBV5-4 combines with J gene TRBJ2-5; TRBD1 agrees at 8 bases. Trimming at V came to 0 bases and at J to 1 base, leaving 2 bases not matched to a gene. The CDR3 is 15 residues long. Germline CDR1 is SGHNT and CDR2 is YYREEE (reference sequence).

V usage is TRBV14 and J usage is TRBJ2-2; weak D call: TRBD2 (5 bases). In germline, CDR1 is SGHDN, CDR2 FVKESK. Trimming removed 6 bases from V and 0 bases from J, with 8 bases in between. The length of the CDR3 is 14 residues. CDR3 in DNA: TGTGCCAGCAGGTCGGGAACGAACACCGGGGAGCTGTTTTTT. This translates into CASRSGTNTGELFF.

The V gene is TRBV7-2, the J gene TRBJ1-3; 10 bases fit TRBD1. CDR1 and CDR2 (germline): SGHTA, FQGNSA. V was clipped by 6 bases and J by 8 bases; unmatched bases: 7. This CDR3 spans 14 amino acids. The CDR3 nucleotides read TGTGCCAGCAGATCCCCCGGGACAGGGGACACCATATATTTT. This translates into CASRSPGTGDTIYF. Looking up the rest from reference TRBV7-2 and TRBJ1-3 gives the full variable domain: GAGVSQSPSNKVTEKGKDVELRCDPISGHTALYWYRQSLGQGLEFLIYFQGNSAPDKSGLPSDRFSAERTGGSVSTLTIQRTQQEDSAVYLCASRSPGTGDTIYFGEGSWLTVV.

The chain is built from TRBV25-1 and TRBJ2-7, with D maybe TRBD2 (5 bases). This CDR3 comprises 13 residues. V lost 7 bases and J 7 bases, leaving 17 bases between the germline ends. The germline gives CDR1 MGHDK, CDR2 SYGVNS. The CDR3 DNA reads TGTGCCAGCATCGAACCGCACTCGGGGGAGCAGTACTTC. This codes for CASIEPHSGEQYF.